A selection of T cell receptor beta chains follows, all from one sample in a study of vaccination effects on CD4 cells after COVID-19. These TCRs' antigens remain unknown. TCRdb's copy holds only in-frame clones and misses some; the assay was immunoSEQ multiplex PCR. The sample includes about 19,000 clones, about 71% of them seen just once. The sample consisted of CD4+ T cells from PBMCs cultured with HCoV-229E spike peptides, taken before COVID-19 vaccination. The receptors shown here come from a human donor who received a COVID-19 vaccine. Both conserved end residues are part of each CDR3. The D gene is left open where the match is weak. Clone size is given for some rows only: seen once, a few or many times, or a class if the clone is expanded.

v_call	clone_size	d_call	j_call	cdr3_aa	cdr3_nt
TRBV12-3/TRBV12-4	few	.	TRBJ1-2	CASSLLLYYGYTF	TGTGCCAGCAGTTTACTGTTGTACTATGGCTACACCTTC
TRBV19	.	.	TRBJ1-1	CASYTGQRYTEAFF	TGTGCCAGTTATACCGGACAGCGATACACTGAAGCTTTCTTT
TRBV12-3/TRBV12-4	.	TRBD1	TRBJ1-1	CASTLDRDTEAFF	TGTGCCAGCACCCTGGACAGGGACACTGAAGCTTTCTTT
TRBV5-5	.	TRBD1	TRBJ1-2	CASSPAGGQIYGYTF	TGTGCCAGCAGCCCCGCCGGGGGACAGATCTATGGCTACACCTTC
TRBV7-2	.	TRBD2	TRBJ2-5	CASSLGTSGSRKTQYF	TGTGCCAGCAGCCTGGGGACTAGCGGGAGTAGAAAGACCCAGTACTTC
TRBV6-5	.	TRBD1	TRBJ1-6	CASKLTGGQGSPLHF	TGTGCCAGCAAGTTGACAGGGGGCCAGGGTTCACCCCTCCACTTT
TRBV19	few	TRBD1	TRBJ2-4	CASSDRGYGNIQYF	TGTGCCAGTAGTGACAGGGGGTACGGAAACATTCAGTACTTC
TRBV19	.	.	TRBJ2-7	CATRGAARNRAYEQYF	TGTGCCACTAGGGGAGCCGCGAGGAACAGGGCCTACGAGCAGTACTTC
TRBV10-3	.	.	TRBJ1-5	CAISEEAGNQPQHF	TGTGCCATCAGTGAGGAAGCGGGGAATCAGCCCCAGCATTTT
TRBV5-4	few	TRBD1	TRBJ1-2	CASSSLQGARYGYTF	TGTGCCAGCAGCTCGTTACAGGGGGCTCGGTATGGCTACACCTTC
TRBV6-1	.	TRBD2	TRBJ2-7	CASSERAGTRRYEQYF	TGTGCCAGCAGTGAGAGAGCCGGGACTAGGCGGTACGAGCAGTACTTC
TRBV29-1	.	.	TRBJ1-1	CSVQGYQKNTEAFF	TGCAGCGTTCAGGGTTATCAAAAGAACACTGAAGCTTTCTTT
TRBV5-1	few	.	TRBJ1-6	CASSLAGGQGSPLHF	TGCGCCAGCAGCTTGGCCGGAGGGCAGGGTTCACCCCTCCACTTT
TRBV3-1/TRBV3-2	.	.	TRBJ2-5	CASSQGTDGTQYF	TGTGCCAGCAGCCAAGGGACAGACGGGACCCAGTACTTC
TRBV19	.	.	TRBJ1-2	CASSTGNLFYGYTF	TGTGCCAGTAGTACAGGGAACCTATTCTATGGCTACACCTTC
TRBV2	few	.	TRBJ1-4	CASGGSGTVNEKLFF	TGTGCCAGCGGAGGAAGCGGGACTGTAAATGAAAAACTGTTTTTT
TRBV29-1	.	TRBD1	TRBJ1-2	CSVPAQTGYGYGYTF	TGCAGCGTTCCTGCCCAGACAGGGTACGGGTATGGCTACACCTTC
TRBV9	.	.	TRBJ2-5	CASSVNPQETQYF	TGTGCCAGCAGCGTAAACCCCCAAGAGACCCAGTACTTC
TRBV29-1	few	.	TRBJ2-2	CSVGHGQNTGELFF	TGCAGCGTTGGTCACGGTCAAAACACCGGGGAGCTGTTTTTT
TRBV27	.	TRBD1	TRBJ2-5	CASSLSTGVETQYF	TGTGCCAGCAGTTTATCAACAGGGGTCGAGACCCAGTACTTC
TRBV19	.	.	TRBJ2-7	CASSPHREGIYEQYF	TGTGCCAGTAGTCCACACAGGGAGGGGATCTACGAGCAGTACTTC
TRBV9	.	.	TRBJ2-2	CASSVDEGVAGELFF	TGTGCCAGCAGCGTCGACGAAGGGGTGGCCGGGGAGCTGTTTTTT
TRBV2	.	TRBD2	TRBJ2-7	CANSNGGESYEQYF	TGTGCCAACTCGAACGGGGGGGAATCCTACGAGCAGTACTTC
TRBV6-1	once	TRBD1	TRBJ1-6	CASSEYSGTDNSPLHF	TGTGCCAGCAGTGAGTACTCCGGGACAGATAATTCACCCCTCCACTTT
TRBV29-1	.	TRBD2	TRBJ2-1	CSVRTSGISEQFF	TGCAGCGTTCGGACTAGCGGGATCAGTGAGCAGTTCTTC
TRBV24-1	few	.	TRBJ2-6	CATSDHPPRGLVLTF	TGTGCCACCAGTGATCACCCTCCGCGGGGCCTCGTCCTGACTTTC
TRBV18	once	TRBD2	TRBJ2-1	CASSPPSLAGGNEQFF	TGTGCCAGCTCACCACCGTCGCTAGCGGGAGGAAATGAGCAGTTCTTC
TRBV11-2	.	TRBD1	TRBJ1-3	CASSSLQGPAGNTIYF	TGTGCCAGCAGCTCTTTACAGGGGCCCGCCGGAAACACCATATATTTT
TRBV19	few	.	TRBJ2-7	CASSMADLARGPYEQYF	TGTGCCAGTAGTATGGCCGACCTAGCGCGGGGCCCCTACGAGCAGTACTTC
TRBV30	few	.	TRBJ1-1	CAWSVGTGNTEAFF	TGTGCCTGGAGTGTCGGTACAGGAAACACTGAAGCTTTCTTT
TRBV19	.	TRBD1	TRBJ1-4	CASSIGTGGSSEKLFF	TGTGCCAGTAGTATTGGGACAGGGGGTTCGAGTGAAAAACTGTTTTTT
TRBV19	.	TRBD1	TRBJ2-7	CASSRDSYSYEQYF	TGTGCCAGTAGCCGGGACAGCTACTCCTACGAGCAGTACTTC
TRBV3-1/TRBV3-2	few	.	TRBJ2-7	CASNGPGETYEQYF	TGTGCCAGCAACGGACCTGGGGAAACCTACGAGCAGTACTTC
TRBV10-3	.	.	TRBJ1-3	CAISETSAVSGNTIYF	TGTGCCATCAGTGAGACCTCCGCGGTGTCGGGAAACACCATATATTTT
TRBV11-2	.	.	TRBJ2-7	CASSLQTSTEQYF	TGTGCCAGCAGCCTCCAAACTTCAACCGAGCAGTACTTC
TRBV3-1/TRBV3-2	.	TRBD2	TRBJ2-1	CASSERTSGRINEQFF	TGTGCCAGCAGCGAGAGAACTAGCGGGAGGATCAATGAGCAGTTCTTC
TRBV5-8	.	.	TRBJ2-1	CASSLQDSYNEQFF	TGTGCCAGCAGCTTACAGGACAGCTACAATGAGCAGTTCTTC
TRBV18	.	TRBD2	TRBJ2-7	CASSPPASGRGEQYF	TGTGCCAGCTCACCCCCCGCTAGCGGGAGAGGGGAGCAGTACTTC
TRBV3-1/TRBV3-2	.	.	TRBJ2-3	CASSQVRDRDTQYF	TGTGCCAGCAGCCAAGTCAGGGATAGGGATACGCAGTATTTT
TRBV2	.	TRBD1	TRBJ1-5	CASRADRARAQPQHF	TGTGCCAGCAGAGCCGACAGGGCGCGCGCCCAGCCCCAGCATTTT
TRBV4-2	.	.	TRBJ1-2	CASSQDVQGDGGYTF	TGTGCCAGCAGCCAAGACGTGCAGGGCGACGGAGGCTACACCTTC
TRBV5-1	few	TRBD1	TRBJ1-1	CASSPTGGRTEAFF	TGCGCCAGCAGCCCGACAGGGGGACGCACTGAAGCTTTCTTT
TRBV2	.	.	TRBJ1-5	CASSEGGPQHF	TGTGCCAGCAGTGAAGGGGGACCCCAGCATTTT
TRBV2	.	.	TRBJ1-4	CASRDQEGGEKLFF	TGTGCCAGCAGGGACCAGGAAGGGGGTGAAAAACTGTTTTTT
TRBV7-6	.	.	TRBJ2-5	CASSLAPGPQETQYF	TGTGCCAGCAGCTTAGCTCCGGGACCTCAAGAGACCCAGTACTTC
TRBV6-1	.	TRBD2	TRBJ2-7	CASSETAGPNSYEQYF	TGTGCCAGCAGTGAAACAGCGGGGCCTAACTCCTACGAGCAGTACTTC
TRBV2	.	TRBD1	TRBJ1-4	CASGTGFNEKLFF	TGTGCCAGCGGGACAGGGTTTAATGAAAAACTGTTTTTT
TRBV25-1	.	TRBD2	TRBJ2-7	CASSGPERGYYEQYF	TGTGCCAGCAGTGGACCCGAGCGGGGGTACTACGAGCAGTACTTC
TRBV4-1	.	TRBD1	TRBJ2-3	CASSRRTGDYTDTQYF	TGCGCCAGCAGCCGCCGGACAGGAGATTACACAGATACGCAGTATTTT
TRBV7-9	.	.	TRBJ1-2	CASSPGTYYGYTF	TGTGCCAGCAGCCCCGGGACTTACTATGGCTACACCTTC
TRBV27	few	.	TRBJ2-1	CASSFWSQGGNEQFF	TGTGCCAGCAGTTTTTGGAGTCAGGGGGGGAATGAGCAGTTCTTC
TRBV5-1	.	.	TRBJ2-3	CASRPDFSHMRDTQYF	TGCGCCAGCAGGCCCGACTTTAGCCATATGAGAGATACGCAGTATTTT
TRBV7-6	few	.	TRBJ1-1	CASRGTSNLNTEAFF	TGTGCCAGCAGGGGGACGTCAAACCTGAACACTGAAGCTTTCTTT
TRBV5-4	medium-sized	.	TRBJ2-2	CASSLEGFQGGELFF	TGTGCCAGCAGCTTGGAGGGCTTCCAAGGTGGGGAGCTGTTTTTT
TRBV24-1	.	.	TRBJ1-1	CATSVGSGDTEAFF	TGTGCCACCAGTGTGGGGTCGGGGGACACTGAAGCTTTCTTT
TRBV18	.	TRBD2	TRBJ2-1	CASSPPGTGTSGINEQFF	TGTGCCAGCTCACCACCGGGGACAGGGACTAGCGGGATAAATGAGCAGTTCTTC
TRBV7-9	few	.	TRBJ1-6	CATRSSYNSPLHF	TGTGCCACTAGAAGCTCCTATAATTCACCCCTCCACTTT
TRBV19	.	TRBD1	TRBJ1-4	CASSIGVRQGGEKLFF	TGTGCCAGTAGTATAGGAGTCCGGCAGGGGGGTGAAAAACTGTTTTTT